The 12 T cell receptor beta chains given below trace back to one sample, sequenced in a study of shared clonotypes between healthy human individuals. This table comes from immunoSEQ multiplex PCR, and its TCRdb copy is limited to in-frame clones, with some not included. The data show over 850,000 clones, 75% to 80% seen once. The specimen sequenced was memory CD4+ T cells from PBMCs. As to subset: CD45RA-negative fraction. The origin of the receptors is a man between 18 and 35 years old in good health. Some clones in this sample may be carry-over from other donors' samples.

This chain links TRBV2 with TRBJ2-4, with a possible D match to TRBD1 (7 bases). V was trimmed by 7 bases and J by 7 bases, leaving 11 bases between them. Germline CDR1 is SNHLY and CDR2 is FYNNEI. This CDR3 contains 12 residues. CDR3 in DNA: TGTGCCAGCATGGCAGGGGGGAACATTCAGTACTTC. Residues: CASMAGGNIQYF.

The chain is built from TRBV15 and TRBJ2-7, with D uncertain. Trimming left V 2 bases short and J 0 bases short, with 5 bases between. The germline V gene encodes CDR1 LNHNV and CDR2 YYDKDF (reference sequence). The CDR3 sequence is 13 residues long. CDR3 protein: CATSRHRSYEQYF. In nucleotides, the CDR3 is TGTGCCACCAGCAGACACCGCTCCTACGAGCAGTACTTC.

This chain links TRBV9 with TRBJ2-5; 10 bases match TRBD2. The CDR3 sequence is 17 residues long. V trimming: 0 bases; J trimming: 1 base; junction bases outside the gene matches: 6. The germline V gene has CDR1 SGDLS and CDR2 YYNGEE. The CDR3 coding sequence is TGTGCCAGCAGCGTAGGCTCTAGCGGGGGACGCCAAGAGACCCAGTACTTC. Its translation: CASSVGSSGGRQETQYF.

Concerning this clone itself: This sample also contains other DNA sequences that code for the same CDR3. V is TRBV5-1 and J is TRBJ2-5; 12 nucleotides align to TRBD2. Germline CDR1 SGHRS, CDR2 YFSETQ. With V trimmed by 4 bases and J by 2 bases, 3 bases remained unmatched. The CDR3 consists of 15 residues. The DNA for the CDR3 is TGCGCCAGCAGCCCTGGGACTAGCGGGCAAGAGACCCAGTACTTC. The encoded protein is CASSPGTSGQETQYF.

This chain uses TRBV5-4 with TRBJ2-3; TRBD2 might be the D (6 bases). CDR3 length: 15 residues. Per the germline V gene, CDR1 is SGHNT and CDR2 is YYREEE (reference sequence). Trimming pared 4 bases from V and 5 bases from J, leaving 17 bases between. The CDR3 DNA sequence: TGTGCCAGCAGCCCCCCCGGGAGACGAGGAGATACGCAGTATTTT. Its translation: CASSPPGRRGDTQYF.

The gene calls are TRBV20-1 and TRBJ2-5; D is ambiguous. The CDR3 is made up of 11 amino acids. The ends were cut back, 4 bases at V and 4 bases at J, with 7 bases in the middle. The germline V gene encodes CDR1 DFQATT and CDR2 SNEGSKA (reference sequence). In DNA form, the CDR3 reads TGCAGTGCTACAGGCCGAGAGACCCAGTACTTC. Amino acid sequence: CSATGRETQYF.

V usage is TRBV9 and J usage is TRBJ1-4; D remains ambiguous. Germline values: CDR1 SGDLS, CDR2 YYNGEE. This CDR3 spans 14 amino acids. Between the trimmed V and J ends, which lost 1 base and 5 bases, there was a span of 9 bases. CDR3 region: CASSVTPVNEKLFF. As DNA, the CDR3 is TGTGCCAGCAGCGTAACCCCCGTCAATGAAAAACTGTTTTTT.

This clone was seen more than once but under ten times. The CDR3 is CASSSTVPEQYF. The CDR3 DNA is TGTGCCAGCAGCTCGACCGTCCCCGAGCAGTACTTC. The V call is TRBV7-9, the J call TRBJ2-7; D gene uncertain. The CDR3 is 12 residues long. The germline CDR1 and CDR2 sequences are SEHNR and FQNEAQ (reference sequence). The V end lost 4 bases, the J end lost 6 bases, and 10 bases lay between the germline ends.

The chain carries TRBV27 and TRBJ2-3; no firm D call. This CDR3 spans 16 amino acids. Germline V gives CDR1 MNHEY, CDR2 SMNVEV (reference sequence). V was clipped by 2 bases and J by 3 bases, with 15 bases between them. CDR3 residues: CASSLNGRRQTDTQYF. As DNA, the CDR3 is TGTGCCAGCAGTTTAAATGGTAGACGTCAGACAGATACGCAGTATTTT.

The CDR3 region has the DNA TGTGCCACCAGCAGAGCGTCGGGGCAGGGGCAGTACTTC. This encodes CATSRASGQGQYF. The gene calls are TRBV15 and TRBJ2-7; D tentatively fits TRBD1 or TRBD2 (5 bases each). Germline values: CDR1 LNHNV, CDR2 YYDKDF (reference sequence). The CDR3 has 13 residues. V was cut by 1 base and J by 9 bases, with 13 bases left in between.

The V call is TRBV19, the J call TRBJ2-6; D is perhaps TRBD1 (6 bases). This CDR3 has 16 amino acids. The germline CDR1 and CDR2 sequences are LNHDA and SQIVND (reference sequence). V was cut by 6 bases and J by 0 bases, with 12 bases left in between. The CDR3 spells CASRQGDNSGANVLTF. Here the CDR3 DNA reads TGTGCCAGTAGACAGGGTGATAACTCTGGGGCCAACGTCCTGACTTTC.

The chain uses TRBV5-1 and TRBJ2-1, with 7 bases that match TRBD2. The germline gives CDR1 SGHRS, CDR2 YFSETQ. This CDR3 has 17 residues. The junction had 10 bases not matched to a gene; V was cut back by 4 bases and J by 0 bases. CDR3 nucleotides: TGCGCCAGCAGCCATCCCCCTAGCGGAAGCTCCTACAATGAGCAGTTCTTC. Amino acids: CASSHPPSGSSYNEQFF.